The T cell receptor (beta chain) described here comes from a study of blood T cell repertoires in COVID-19. Study as a whole: From the United States, Italy and Spain came samples of acute and convalescent COVID-19.

How the authors handled the data: By means of reference gene primer amplification, nucleated cell counts were estimated. Data came from immunoSEQ multiplex PCR; TCRdb stores just in-frame clones and leaves some out. D and trimming were read from the DNA, whereas the V and J calls and clone size are those reported in that table. The sample carries 110,000 to 150,000 clones, approximately 86% recorded once. The length of the CDR3 is 13 residues. Germline V gives CDR1 SEHNR, CDR2 FQNEAQ (reference sequence). V dropped 2 bases and J dropped 12 bases, with 16 bases sitting between them. The source is a human donor in a cohort sampled during active COVID-19. The J gene is TRBJ1-1, the V gene TRBV7-9; a possible D gene is TRBD1 (5 bases). Sequencing was performed on peripheral blood. CDR3 in DNA: TGTGCCAGCAGCTTATGGCAGGGTTGGAACCCTTTCTTT. Its translation is CASSLWQGWNPFF.